This is a list of T cell receptor beta chains from one sample in a study of T cell changes during pregnancy in multiple sclerosis. The protocol was immunoSEQ multiplex PCR, while the TCRdb copy is restricted to in-frame clones and leaves out a portion. The sample lists tens of thousands of clones, roughly 90% occurring once. Sample: CD8+ T cells from peripheral blood mononuclear cells, taken before pregnancy. These receptors all stem from a female donor with multiple sclerosis, enrolled in a pregnancy study. CDR3s include the opening cysteine and the closing phenylalanine or tryptophan. Each record gives: V gene, J gene, D gene, CDR3 protein. A D gene is named only where the DNA matches it firmly.

TRBV30	TRBJ1-1	NA	CAWSFVDRVNTEAFF
TRBV10-3	TRBJ2-1	TRBD2	CAISESEGGPDEQFF
TRBV19	TRBJ2-7	NA	CASSGLTYEQYF
TRBV28	TRBJ2-1	NA	CASSLVPRALYNEQFF
TRBV28	TRBJ2-7	TRBD2	CASSLLAGVYDRYEQYF
TRBV25-1	TRBJ2-7	NA	CASSEVGEQYF
TRBV14	TRBJ1-5	NA	CASSQGKTARQPLYSNQPQHF
TRBV7-7	TRBJ1-1	NA	CATKQDLNTEAFF
TRBV30	TRBJ1-2	NA	CAWSILVTDYGYTF
TRBV2	TRBJ2-1	TRBD2	CASSEGAGISNEQFF
TRBV21-1	TRBJ2-7	NA	CASSKAGTAYEQYF
TRBV11-3	TRBJ1-1	NA	CASSTGHLNTEAFF
TRBV27	TRBJ1-3	TRBD1	CASRTGPGNTIYF
TRBV6-5	TRBJ1-4	TRBD1	CASRGQGAANEKLFF
TRBV19	TRBJ1-5	NA	CASSIGEGGNQPQHF
TRBV4-1	TRBJ2-1	NA	CASSQETVGNEQFF
TRBV5-4	TRBJ2-7	TRBD2	CASSFETSGTYEQYF
TRBV27	TRBJ1-1	TRBD1	CASRNRGAEAFF
TRBV13	TRBJ2-5	NA	CASSLGRQQETQYF
TRBV13	TRBJ2-5	NA	CASSSGTIETQYF
TRBV9	TRBJ2-1	TRBD2	CASSETSGDYNEQFF
TRBV5-4	TRBJ2-5	NA	CATTGEAVPETQYF
TRBV13	TRBJ2-7	NA	CASSFLAGLEQYF
TRBV30	TRBJ1-1	NA	CAWSGMGGTEAFF
TRBV6-5	TRBJ1-6	NA	CASSPIDSSNSPLHF
TRBV7-9	TRBJ2-1	TRBD2	CASSPTSGLYNEQFF
TRBV27	TRBJ1-1	NA	CASSPPRWGGETEAFF
TRBV30	TRBJ1-1	NA	CAWSRGTEAFF
TRBV4-1	TRBJ2-7	NA	CASSPNRDEQYF
TRBV6-5	TRBJ1-1	NA	CASSYSEGEAFF
TRBV14	TRBJ1-2	NA	CASSQGQDPYGYTF
TRBV21-1	TRBJ2-1	NA	CASSKEAYNEQFF
TRBV9	TRBJ2-3	NA	CASSVAGSTDTQYF
TRBV28	TRBJ2-7	NA	CASSFPSLDSDYEQYF
TRBV4-3	TRBJ2-3	NA	CASSQVDFGAADTQYF
TRBV4-1	TRBJ1-4	NA	CASSQAGVATNEKLFF
TRBV7-9	TRBJ2-5	NA	CASSSLEDETQYF
TRBV5-1	TRBJ2-7	TRBD1	CASSLGQGVYYEQYF
TRBV7-9	TRBJ1-2	NA	CASSLAGALGYTF
TRBV15	TRBJ1-4	TRBD1	CATSNGQGASEKLFF
TRBV7-9	TRBJ1-1	TRBD1	CASSMWTGGMNTEAFF
TRBV7-9	TRBJ2-5	NA	CASSLAWEQETQYF
TRBV6-4	TRBJ2-7	TRBD2	CASRTSGNYEQYF
TRBV5-1	TRBJ2-3	TRBD2	CASSLTSGGEDTQYF
TRBV5-4	TRBJ2-7	TRBD2	CASSSGLAAYEQYF
TRBV9	TRBJ2-1	NA	CASSVGTSSLYNEQFF
TRBV11-3	TRBJ2-7	NA	CASAGASELYEQYF
TRBV4-1	TRBJ2-5	TRBD2	CASSQERGGGIETQYF
TRBV27	TRBJ1-1	NA	CASSLGRATEAFF
TRBV10-3	TRBJ2-4	NA	CAISESIVSTNIAKNIQYF
TRBV9	TRBJ1-5	NA	CASSASGGPHQPQHF
TRBV27	TRBJ1-1	TRBD1	CASSFHRGPTEAFF
TRBV15	TRBJ2-7	TRBD2	CATSRDAGSGSDEQYF
TRBV13	TRBJ2-2	NA	CASSSPRDTGELFF
TRBV27	TRBJ1-1	NA	CASSLTDQNTEAFF
TRBV25-1	TRBJ2-7	TRBD1	CASSRLGTGGEQYF
TRBV13	TRBJ2-7	NA	CASSVESTYEQYF
TRBV28	TRBJ1-2	TRBD1	CASSRDSFGYTF
TRBV2	TRBJ2-7	TRBD2	CASGGGADYEQYF
TRBV9	TRBJ1-4	TRBD1	CASSPGQGPEKLFF